This TCR beta chain was observed in a study of blood T cells in healthy people across ages. Comment on this clonotype: The junction differs from germline at one of its ends, possibly a read error.

The second PCR ran 7 to 11 cycles with a sample-barcoded 5' primer and J-beta primers. A single record per CDR3 protein comes from TCRdb applying MiXCR to the 5' RACE reads. The table includes 730,000 or so distinct CDR3 sequences, roughly two fifths detected once. This clonotype was sampled from a man older than 75 in good health. What was sequenced was blood.

CDR3 region: CASCESREGETQCF. The CDR3 nucleotides read TGCGCCAGCTGTGAGTCGAGGGAAGGGGAGACCCAGTGCTTC. V and J are TRBV10-2 and TRBJ2-5, with D possibly called TRBD1 or TRBD2 (5 bases each). The CDR3 spans 14 residues. The germline V gene has CDR1 WSHSY and CDR2 SAAADI.